This TCR beta chain originates from a study of cytomegalovirus exposure and HLA in healthy donors (dated by TCRdb to the late 2010s). Regarding the complete study: An earlier analysis of around 600 of the donors reported approximately 270 Gb of sequence data and 100 million to 140 million unique TCR beta sequences from roughly 200 million T cells. Roughly 310 gigabases of sequencing data and some 85 million unique TCR sequences were included in an early release covering 550 to 650 HLA-typed donors. Among the roughly 400 genotyped donors, about 85% belonged to the genetic ancestry cluster associated with self-reported Caucasian donors. The study aimed to test whether cataloging public T cell receptors could reveal signatures of past pathogen exposure. The study used immunosequencing to profile the T cell repertoires of more than 650 subjects and linked those repertoires to cytomegalovirus serostatus. Besides the first cohort of roughly 700 subjects, a separate validation cohort made up of some 110 different subjects was used. To predict cytomegalovirus infection status, the study combined high-throughput TCR immunosequencing, statistical association of individual TCRs with disease status, and machine learning. To study patterns of TCR occurrence, a later analysis re-analyzed previously published TCR beta repertoires from around 660 donors and added high-resolution HLA genotyping. The later analysis used no new phenotypic data to find candidate immune exposures, relying instead on TCR beta sequences and their occurrence across donors. In an earlier analysis of more than 550 of the donors, high-throughput TCR beta sequencing was used to judge whether each TCR beta V gene segment behaved as functional or pseudogenic. Donor age, sex, ethnicity and CMV serostatus were compiled alongside the repertoire data. A later genetic analysis took genome-wide SNP genotypes for about three fifths of the 666 donors and used that subset as a discovery cohort. All discovery cohort repertoires had been generated on a single sequencing platform. HLA typing covered class I and class II loci at four-digit resolution. Typing coverage differed by locus: A, B, C, DRB1 and DQB1 were typed in about 629-640 donors, DQA1 in about 500, DPA1 in around 600, and DPB1 in just under 490. Four to six DR-DQ haplotypes were handled as single units for association and clustering, since linkage in the cohort was strong. Across 300 to 400 genotyped donors of the cohort, an average of about 240,000 unique TCR beta nucleotide sequences per donor were sequenced, and roughly a sixth of those sequences were non-productive.

Receptors were amplified or captured by the immunoSEQ multiplex PCR assay. For the multiplex PCR, a mixture combining 60 forward primers for TCR Vbeta segments and 13 reverse primers for TCR Jbeta segments was used. A multiplex PCR assay on genomic DNA amplified the CDR3 region of rearranged TCR beta genes. Amplified TCR beta libraries were sequenced as 87-base-pair reads on the Illumina HiSeq System. From the authors' description of their analysis: A later analysis counted approximately 84 million unique TCR beta chains across the 500 to 850 repertoires, and around 9.9 million of these chains were shared by at least two donors. Raw reads were error-corrected and collapsed into unique sequences with a nearest-neighbor algorithm that merged closely related sequences to remove PCR and sequencing errors. CDR3 sequences were aligned to IMGT reference sequences to assign V, D and J gene segments. For a sequence to be retained, a match of at least six nucleotides was required to both a V gene segment and a J gene segment. Rearrangements were called productive when the CDR3 lacked stop codons and stayed in frame with V and J; all others were non-productive. Following IMGT convention, CDR3 was defined as the stretch from the second conserved V-encoded cysteine up to the conserved J-encoded phenylalanine. The earlier analysis of fewer than 750 of the donors excluded sequences that lacked an unambiguous match to a single V gene segment. An earlier analysis of almost 600 of the donors classified V segments as functional when productive rearrangements were above 56.7% and as segregating when the standard deviation between donors was above 5%. A statistical classification framework was built to diagnose cytomegalovirus status from the catalog of TCR beta chain sequences. In a later analysis, TCR nucleotide sequences were compared against IMGT/GENE-DB human TR gene sequences so that V and J genes could be assigned. A later analysis assigned CDR3 sequences and most-parsimonious VDJ recombination scenarios with the TCRdist pipeline. A later analysis defined each TCR beta chain by its CDR3 amino acid sequence plus V-gene family, and excluded reads lacking a unique V-gene family. A later analysis removed 600 or so highly shared, low-generation-probability nucleotide sequences to deal with suspected cross-contamination and a sequencing artifact. In a later analysis, a clonal expansion index was calculated for each public chain from normalized within-repertoire ranks of inferred template counts. In a later analysis, generation probabilities were computed with a VDJ recombination model fitted to out-of-frame rearrangements, and the resulting probabilities were checked against IGoR. A later analysis scored TCR-TCR, TCR-HLA and TCR-CMV co-occurrence with hypergeometric tests, applying a repertoire-size bias correction to TCR pairs. A later analysis estimated false discovery rates by permuting HLA or CMV assignments 20 times. In a later analysis, co-occurring TCRs were grouped using DBSCAN, and TCRdist sequence similarity was added for clustering within HLA-allele-positive subsets. For co-occurrence clustering, repertoires with fewer than 30,000 or more than 120,000 public chains were excluded, along with a handful of repertoires with anomalous nucleotide sharing. The immuneACCESS repertoire file appears here via TCRdb, limited to in-frame rearrangements. These files lack a portion of the clones; in checked studies, under half of the deficit traces to unresolved V genes, and the cause of the others is not known. V and J calls and clone size are as listed in that table; D and trimming were resolved from the DNA. The sample table shows over 150,000 clones, and approximately 84% are seen once. The ten largest clones take up around 4.8% of the sample.

Overall study results and their limits: A later analysis found that TCR association rates varied across HLA loci, with DRB1 alleles showing the most associated TCRs and HLA-C alleles the fewest. When HLA alleles, especially DR and DQ, strongly co-occurred, attributing TCR associations to individual alleles was difficult. Some IMGT-functional V segments, including TRBV6-2 and TRBV6-3, could not be distinguished by the 87-base-pair reads and were therefore excluded. A total of 164 TCR beta chains were listed by the study as associated with cytomegalovirus. Because HLA typing was unavailable for some donors at each locus, only the typed subset was used in association tests. A few of the identified cytomegalovirus-associated TCR beta chains were confirmed in vitro to be specific for cytomegalovirus antigens. According to the authors, the approach could potentially be generalized to other disease states and immunological phenotypes. Compared with equally common non-associated chains, HLA-associated TCR beta chains in a later analysis were more clonally expanded and had lower generation probabilities. The presence/absence analyses assumed that sequencing depth was roughly uniform across donors, and that assumption may not be true. A later genetic analysis reported fewer N-insertions in productive TCRs among donors in an Asian-associated ancestry cluster than the 666-donor mean. A later genetic analysis associated a missense DCLRE1C variant with V-gene and J-gene trimming of TCR beta chains, and an independent cohort replicated the association. This cohort had only TCR beta chains sequenced, and the lack of alpha or paired-chain data limited which features could be detected. An earlier analysis of 587 of the donors showed that most TCR beta V segments appeared in productive rearrangements either about 90% or about 30% of the time, which broadly matched IMGT annotations. In a later analysis, about 16,000 TCR beta sequences were associated with specific HLA alleles at a false discovery rate of 0.05. A further reported finding was that TCR beta sequences accurately predicted the HLA-A and HLA-B alleles for most subjects in the first cohort. Most TCR sequences were seen in very few donors, while some public TCRs were found in many individuals. The classifier was reported to diagnose cytomegalovirus status with high specificity and sensitivity in both the original and validation cohorts. A cluster of highly shared sequence variants was judged likely to be a technical artifact of the sequencing pipeline. Linkage disequilibrium might explain the correlated functional status among segregating V segments, but an unknown experimental factor could not be excluded. The only immune exposure information available for the cohort was CMV serostatus. In a later analysis, several top co-occurrence clusters were reported to appear linked to parvovirus B19, influenza, CMV and Epstein-Barr virus. In a later analysis, most CMV-associated TCR beta chains were found to appear HLA-restricted, with HLA associations seemingly driven largely by CMV exposure. The earlier analysis of some 540 of the donors excluded about 16 rarely observed V segments, including chromosome 9 orphons, because counts were too low.

Concerning this clone itself: The antigen this receptor binds is unknown. There are no base qualities to consult, and no much larger clone falls within one base.

The V and J ends are trimmed by 7 bases and 6 bases, leaving 12 bases between them. CDR1 and CDR2, per the germline V gene (reference sequence), are DFQATT and SNEGSKA. The CDR3 numbers 11 residues from cysteine through phenylalanine. The sequence is cut down to CDR3 DNA, 33 bases in frame from base 1. In total, roughly 710 healthy bone marrow donors made up the cohort. At the time of sampling, every cohort member was nominally healthy, though immune exposures that went unrecorded were likely present. The donor was CMV seropositive and was included in the group of some 290 seropositive cohort members. Each donor provided a peripheral blood sample, and peripheral blood mononuclear cells were used for TCR beta sequencing. The Qiagen DNeasy Blood Extraction Kit was used to extract genomic DNA from the blood cell samples.

The V and J segments used are TRBV20-1 and TRBJ1-1; the D gene is perhaps TRBD1, from 5 matching bases. The source of this sequence is a girl aged 10 to 17 in good health and CMV-seropositive. The source material was PBMCs. The sequenced DNA is TGCAGTGTCTCCAGGGCTTCTGAAGCTTTCTTT. Its amino acids are CSVSRASEAFF.